Below, 2 T cell receptor beta chains from the same sample are listed, as sequenced in a study of cytotoxic CD8 clonotypes in ibrutinib-treated CLL. Repertoires were generated with immunoSEQ multiplex PCR, while TCRdb's copy carries only in-frame clones and drops some. This sample has roughly 220,000 clones; about four fifths occur once, and the top ten carry more than 9.5%. The specimen comprised PBMCs, sampled after 12 months of ibrutinib treatment. The source of these receptors is a human donor with chronic lymphocytic leukemia.

The DNA for the CDR3 is TGTGCCAGCAGTCCGACAGCAAGCCCTCTCGAGCAGTACTTC. Translation gives CASSPTASPLEQYF. V is TRBV6-1 and J is TRBJ2-7; D is possibly TRBD1 (5 bases). The CDR3 has 14 amino acids. Germline CDR1 is MNHNS and CDR2 is SASEGT. V lost 5 bases, J lost 6 bases, and 17 bases lay in between.

This clone was counted a few times. The chain carries TRBV4-1 and TRBJ1-5; D is uncertain. From germline, CDR1 is MGHRA and CDR2 YSYEKL. The V and J ends lost 1 base and 3 bases respectively, with 10 bases between them. The CDR3 sequence is 15 residues long. The CDR3 is CASSQAGLLNQPQHF. The CDR3 coding sequence is TGCGCCAGCAGCCAAGCAGGACTGCTCAATCAGCCCCAGCATTTT.